The 29 T cell receptor beta chains listed next were all sequenced from one sample in a study of T cell repertoires in cytomegalovirus infection. TCRdb re-analysed the reads in MiXCR, keeping a single row per CDR3 protein. The data contain almost 500,000 distinct CDR3 sequences, roughly 12% of them singletons. What was sequenced was PBMCs. Every receptor here comes from a human donor in good health (CMV status not recorded). Some clones in this sample may be carry-over from other donors' samples.

This clonotype was detected a few times. The chain links TRBV4-1 to TRBJ1-2; 7 positions match TRBD1. Per the germline V gene, CDR1 is MGHRA and CDR2 is YSYEKL. The CDR3 has 14 residues. The J segment lost 3 bases and the V segment lost 4 bases, leaving 5 bases of the junction unmatched. The CDR3 DNA sequence: TGCGCCAGCAGCCGGCAGGGGGAGGACTATGGCTACACCTTC. Encoded protein: CASSRQGEDYGYTF.

V gene TRBV6-6 combines with J gene TRBJ1-5, with TRBD1 as a possible D gene (6 bases). The CDR3 is 15 residues long. CDR1 is MNHNY, CDR2 SVGAGI, per germline (reference sequence). V was clipped by 5 bases and J by 1 base, with 12 bases between them. CDR3 region: CASSLGGASNQPQHF. The CDR3 region has the DNA TGTGCCAGCAGTCTAGGGGGGGCCAGCAATCAGCCCCAGCATTTT.

This clonotype was seen only a few times. The chain recombines TRBV25-1 with TRBJ2-7; a possible D gene is TRBD1 (5 bases). This CDR3 is built from 14 residues. Germline V gene lookup returns CDR1 MGHDK and CDR2 SYGVNS. V shed 3 bases and J shed 3 bases, with 12 bases lying between them. Here the CDR3 DNA reads TGTGCCAGCAGTGATCCCAGGGCCGACTACGAGCAGTACTTC. This sequence encodes CASSDPRADYEQYF.

There are many counts of this clonotype. The rearrangement links TRBV12-5 to TRBJ2-2, with D maybe TRBD2 (6 bases). Germline loops: CDR1 LGHNT, CDR2 FRNRAP. CDR3 length equals 14 residues. The V end lost 5 bases, the J end lost 1 base, and 8 bases lay between the germline ends. Here the CDR3 DNA reads TGTGCTAGTGGTAGTAGCGGGAACACCGGGGAGCTGTTTTTT. This translates into CASGSSGNTGELFF.

This clonotype has a handful of counts. The V and J genes are TRBV19 and TRBJ2-3, with 7 nucleotides matching TRBD1. There are 15 residues in the CDR3. V was pared by 1 base and J by 2 bases, with 3 bases of the junction left unmatched. Germline CDR1 LNHDA, CDR2 SQIVND (reference sequence). The CDR3 spells CASSIGDSSTDTQYF. DNA of the CDR3: TGTGCCAGTAGTATAGGGGACAGCTCCACAGATACGCAGTATTTT.

This clonotype occurred many times. The chain combines TRBV28 with TRBJ1-1, with a tentative D call TRBD1 (5 bases). Germline V gene lookup returns CDR1 MDHEN and CDR2 SYDVKM. The CDR3 spans 13 residues. Trimming pared 6 bases from V and 6 bases from J, leaving 14 bases between. The CDR3 DNA follows: TGTGCCAGCAGCGCCGGGGCAGGGTCTGAAGCTTTCTTT. It is translated as CASSAGAGSEAFF.

This clonotype was observed at least ten times. The J gene is TRBJ1-5, the V gene TRBV19; D call uncertain. The CDR3 contains 15 residues. The germline CDR1 and CDR2 sequences are LNHDA and SQIVND (reference sequence). Trimming removed 3 bases at V and 0 bases at J, with 9 bases between. Here the CDR3 DNA reads TGTGCCAGTAGTATCGGTGATGGTAGCAATCAGCCCCAGCATTTT. Translated: CASSIGDGSNQPQHF.

This clonotype was picked up many times. CDR3: CASSSLTSTDTQYF. In nucleotides, the CDR3 is TGTGCCAGCAGCTCCCTGACGAGCACAGATACGCAGTATTTT. This chain links TRBV7-2 with TRBJ2-3; D call uncertain. The germline V gene encodes CDR1 SGHTA and CDR2 FQGNSA. The CDR3 is 14 amino acids. V was pared by 4 bases and J by 0 bases, with 8 bases between.

This clonotype has more than one count but fewer than ten. CDR3 nucleotide sequence: TGTGCCATCAGTTCCGACTCTTCGCCGGATACGCAGTATTTT. Translated: CAISSDSSPDTQYF. The chain joins TRBV10-3 to TRBJ2-3, with no clear D. The CDR3 runs to 14 residues. Germline V gives CDR1 ENHRY, CDR2 SYGVKD. Trimming took 5 bases from V and 6 from J, leaving 15 bases between them.

There are many counts of this clonotype. The rearrangement links TRBV4-1 to TRBJ2-5, with D perhaps TRBD1 (6 bases). Germline CDR1 and CDR2: MGHRA and YSYEKL. CDR3 length: 14 residues. With 4 bases removed from V and 2 bases from J, the gap between germline ends came to 11 bases. CDR3 nucleotide sequence: TGCGCCAGCAGCCCGACGGGACATCAAGAGACCCAGTACTTC. Protein sequence: CASSPTGHQETQYF.

This clonotype was picked up many times. The rearrangement uses TRBV7-9 and TRBJ2-5, with 7 bases identical to TRBD1. Germline V lookup: CDR1 SEHNR, CDR2 FQNEAQ (reference sequence). V was pared by 2 bases and J by 5 bases, with 8 bases of the junction left unmatched. The CDR3 loop spans 15 amino acids. This CDR3 reads CASSLRKGASETQYF. In DNA, the CDR3 is TGTGCCAGCAGCTTACGGAAGGGGGCCTCGGAGACCCAGTACTTC.

This clonotype has at least ten counts. V gene TRBV7-2 combines with J gene TRBJ2-1, with TRBD2 matching 9 bases. Germline values: CDR1 SGHTA, CDR2 FQGNSA. Losses at the gene ends were 1 base for V and 5 bases for J; bases not matched to a gene: 6. The CDR3 runs to 16 residues. For the CDR3, the DNA is TGTGCCAGCAGCTTAGTGATGGCTAGCGGGAACAATGAGCAGTTCTTC. Its translation is CASSLVMASGNNEQFF.

The chain uses TRBV28 and TRBJ1-2, with 8 bases lining up with TRBD1. CDR3 length: 13 amino acids. Looked up from germline, CDR1 is MDHEN and CDR2 is SYDVKM. V lost 6 bases, J lost 8 bases, and 8 bases stayed unmatched. The CDR3 here is CASRSQGAGGYTF. As DNA, the CDR3 is TGTGCCAGCAGGTCCCAGGGGGCAGGGGGCTACACCTTC.

This clonotype was recorded many times. The rearrangement links TRBV7-2 to TRBJ2-3, with D perhaps TRBD2 (5 bases). CDR1 is SGHTA, CDR2 FQGNSA, per germline. CDR3 size: 16 residues. V lost 3 bases and J 1 base, leaving 14 bases between the germline ends. The CDR3 DNA is TGTGCCAGCAGCTTTGGGGTTGGACTTCGCACAGATACGCAGTATTTT. Translating it yields CASSFGVGLRTDTQYF.

Points on this clonotype: This may be a read error: a much more frequent sequence differs by one nucleotide. The chain couples TRBV15 to TRBJ2-7; tentatively, D is TRBD2 (6 bases). CDR1 and CDR2 from the germline V gene are LNHNV and YYDKDF (reference sequence). The CDR3 has 14 amino acids. As DNA, the CDR3 is TGTGCCGCCAGCGGACGGGAGTCCCCCCACGAGCAGTACTTC. As protein: CAASGRESPHEQYF.

Of note for this clonotype: This may stem from a read error, because a much larger clone lies one nucleotide away. The genes are TRBV11-2 and TRBJ2-5; D might be TRBD1 or TRBD2, each matching 5 bases. V lost 5 bases and J lost 4, with 17 bases in between. The CDR3 contains 15 residues. The germline CDR1 and CDR2 sequences are SGHAT and FQNNGV. CDR3 in amino acids: CASSGMVRGLETQYF. The CDR3 DNA follows: TGTGCCAGCAGCGGAATGGTACGGGGCCTAGAGACCCAGTACTTC.

The rearrangement links TRBV28 to TRBJ2-2; TRBD2 agrees at 10 bases. The CDR3 totals 14 residues. The trim removed 6 bases at V and 6 bases at J, leaving 4 bases unmatched. Germline values: CDR1 MDHEN, CDR2 SYDVKM. The CDR3 sequence is CASRLAGTAGELFF. The DNA for the CDR3 is TGTGCCAGCAGACTAGCGGGAACCGCCGGGGAGCTGTTTTTT.

This clonotype has ten or more counts. The chain couples TRBV7-6 to TRBJ2-5; D may match TRBD1 or TRBD2 (5 bases each). Germline V gene data show CDR1 as SGHVS and CDR2 as FNYEAQ. The ends were cut back, 2 bases at V and 4 bases at J, with 11 bases in the middle. The CDR3 contains 14 residues. CDR3 sequence (DNA): TGTGCCAGCAGCTTAAGAGGGGTAGGAGAGACCCAGTACTTC. This encodes CASSLRGVGETQYF.

This clonotype was counted between two and nine times. This sequence joins TRBV9 and TRBJ1-1; D unresolved. The CDR3 is 14 amino acids. Trimming removed 0 bases at V and 1 base at J, with 7 bases between. The V gene's germline CDR1 is SGDLS and CDR2 YYNGEE. CDR3 loop: CASSVVHQNTEAFF. The CDR3 nucleotides read TGTGCCAGCAGCGTAGTGCACCAGAACACTGAAGCTTTCTTT.

This clonotype was seen at least ten times. The CDR3 nucleotides are TGTGCCAGCAGCAACGGACATCCATCCTACAATGAGCAGTTCTTC. Protein sequence: CASSNGHPSYNEQFF. This chain joins TRBV27 and TRBJ2-1; weak D call: TRBD1 (5 bases). Looked up from germline, CDR1 is MNHEY and CDR2 is SMNVEV (reference sequence). V was shortened by 6 bases and J by 1 base, with 13 bases between the two germline ends. The CDR3 is 15 residues long.

This clonotype occurred many times. The rearrangement links TRBV5-5 to TRBJ1-2; 7 bases are shared with TRBD1. The CDR3 has 12 amino acids. V shed 10 bases and J 8 bases; nucleotides not matched to a gene: 11. Germline loops: CDR1 SGHKS, CDR2 YYEKEE (reference sequence). CDR3 amino acids: CASGGQPPGYTF. The CDR3 DNA sequence: TGTGCCTCTGGGGGACAGCCTCCGGGCTACACCTTC.

This clonotype was seen only a few times. The V and J genes are TRBV27 and TRBJ2-7; 8 bases align to TRBD1. The trim removed 3 bases at V and 1 base at J, leaving 11 bases unmatched. Per germline, CDR1 MNHEY and CDR2 SMNVEV (reference sequence). This CDR3 has 17 residues. The CDR3 is CASSFQPGRDRSYEQYF. The CDR3 DNA reads TGTGCCAGCAGTTTCCAACCAGGACGGGACAGGTCCTACGAGCAGTACTTC.

This clonotype has a count of ten or more. V gene TRBV2 combines with J gene TRBJ1-2, with D maybe TRBD1 (5 bases). CDR1 and CDR2 (germline): SNHLY, FYNNEI. Trimming left V 3 bases short and J 1 base short, with 18 bases between. CDR3 length: 17 residues. The CDR3 sequence: CASSEPGRGPYNYGYTF. CDR3 bases: TGTGCCAGCAGTGAGCCGGGACGAGGCCCCTATAACTATGGCTACACCTTC. Supplemented by reference TRBV2 and TRBJ1-2, the full variable domain reads EPEVTQTPSHQVTQMGQEVILRCVPISNHLYFYWYRQILGQKVEFLVSFYNNEISEKSEIFDDQFSVERPDGSNFTLKIRSTKLEDSAMYFCASSEPGRGPYNYGYTFGSGTRLTVV.

This clonotype showed up many times. The J gene is TRBJ2-3, the V gene TRBV20-1; tentatively, D is TRBD2 (6 bases). The V gene lost 4 bases and the J gene lost 2 bases, with 19 bases spanning the gap. Germline-derived CDR1 and CDR2 are DFQATT and SNEGSKA (reference sequence). The CDR3 covers 16 residues. CDR3 in amino acids: CSAIRMAGGATDTQYF. Here the CDR3 DNA reads TGCAGTGCTATACGGATGGCTGGAGGGGCCACAGATACGCAGTATTTT.

This clonotype was detected once. The genes are TRBV29-1 and TRBJ2-7; 8 bases line up with TRBD1. Per the germline V gene, CDR1 is SQVTM and CDR2 is ANQGSEA. V shed 1 base, J shed 5 bases, and the junction held 4 bases outside the gene matches. The CDR3 has 13 amino acids. Written as DNA, the CDR3 is TGCAGCGTTGAAGGACAGGGACAGGACGAGCAGTACTTC. It is translated as CSVEGQGQDEQYF.

The chain carries TRBV5-1 and TRBJ2-5; 8 bases fit TRBD2. CDR3 length: 16 residues. The J segment lost 4 bases and the V segment lost 0 bases, leaving 8 bases of the junction unmatched. CDR1 is SGHRS and CDR2 is YFSETQ in the germline V gene. The DNA for the CDR3 is TGCGCCAGCAGCTTGGGTAGCGGGGCGGCACTAGAGACCCAGTACTTC. Protein product: CASSLGSGAALETQYF.

This chain links TRBV2 with TRBJ2-6; the D gene is possibly TRBD1 (5 bases). Germline CDR1 SNHLY, CDR2 FYNNEI. The CDR3 length is 13 residues. Trimming removed 3 bases from V and 9 bases from J, with 9 bases in between. CDR3 protein: CASSEGQGNVLTF. CDR3 DNA: TGTGCCAGCAGTGAGGGGCAGGGCAACGTCCTGACTTTC.

This chain connects TRBV28 to TRBJ2-7; no firm D call. V dropped 1 base and J dropped 0 bases, with 10 bases sitting between them. The CDR3 sequence is 15 residues long. In germline, CDR1 is MDHEN, CDR2 SYDVKM. The CDR3 loop is CASSLLSKGSYEQYF. Here the CDR3 DNA reads TGTGCCAGCAGTTTATTGTCAAAGGGCTCCTACGAGCAGTACTTC.

The chain is built from TRBV11-1 and TRBJ1-2, with D unclear. CDR1 and CDR2 from the germline V gene are SGHAT and FQDESV (reference sequence). The CDR3 has 15 amino acids. Trimming removed 1 base from V and 1 base from J, with 10 bases in between. CDR3 region: CASSLEREFNYGYTF. In DNA, the CDR3 is TGTGCCAGCAGCTTAGAACGGGAGTTTAACTATGGCTACACCTTC.